This TCR beta chain was found in a study of blood T cell repertoires in COVID-19. Study information: COVID-19 samples collected from the United States, Italy and Spain covered acute and convalescent phases.

Trimming pared 0 bases from V and 7 bases from J, leaving 10 bases between. The CDR3 extends over 14 amino acids. From germline, CDR1 is SGHNT and CDR2 YYREEE (reference sequence). As processed by the authors: Estimation of nucleated cell counts was performed using reference gene primer amplification. Here immunoSEQ multiplex PCR was the method, and the copy in TCRdb shows in-frame clones only, minus some. V and J calls plus clone size are reproduced from that table; the DNA served to infer D and trimming. The data hold fewer than 250,000 clones, with more than 75% observed a single time. The chain joins TRBV5-4 to TRBJ1-4; D may be TRBD1 (5 bases). This receptor was identified in a man between 60 and 75 years old with acute or convalescent COVID-19. The sequenced sample consisted of peripheral blood. CDR3 loop: CASSLGGDGEKLFF. DNA for the CDR3: TGTGCCAGCAGCTTGGGGGGGGACGGTGAAAAACTGTTTTTT.